The rows below give T cell receptor beta chains drawn from one sample of a study of T-cell memory formation after mild COVID-19. TCRdb re-called the 5' RACE reads with MiXCR, one entry per CDR3 protein. The sample lists approximately 210,000 distinct CDR3 sequences; around 19% were seen once. The sample taken for sequencing was PBMCs or a T cell subset sorted from them (not recorded which). These TCRs come from an adult woman who had mild COVID-19 (a few samples of this study predate the infection). Cell type and time point are not known. CDR3s include the opening cysteine and the closing phenylalanine or tryptophan. Fields, in order: D gene, clone size, V gene, J gene, CDR3 DNA, CDR3 protein. D genes are given only for firm matches. Part of the rows lack a size; the others show once, few, many or a class for expanded clones.

>NA|few|TRBV2|TRBJ2-2
TGTGCCAGCAGGCCGGGACTGAACACCGGGGAGCTGTTTTTT
CASRPGLNTGELFF
>TRBD2|NA|TRBV20-1|TRBJ2-3
TGCAGTGCTAGATTGGGGCCCCCCTTTAGCGGGGGGGCCTCTAGCACAGATACGCAGTATTTT
CSARLGPPFSGGASSTDTQYF
>TRBD1|NA|TRBV7-2|TRBJ1-4
TGTGCCAGCAGCGAGGACAGGGGGGCGGAAAAACTGTTTTTT
CASSEDRGAEKLFF
>TRBD1|few|TRBV12-3/TRBV12-4|TRBJ1-6
TGTGCCAGCAGCCCCACAGGGGAGTATTCACCCCTCCACTTT
CASSPTGEYSPLHF
>NA|few|TRBV24-1|TRBJ2-2
TGTGCCACCAGTGATGACCGGGGCGGGGAGCTGTTTTTT
CATSDDRGGELFF
>NA|NA|TRBV19|TRBJ1-1
TGTGCCAGTAGATTCACAGGAGCCACTGAAGCTTTCTTT
CASRFTGATEAFF
>TRBD2|NA|TRBV20-1|TRBJ2-3
TGCAGTGCTAGCCCCGGGTGGAGCGGGATTGGAGATACGCAGTATTTT
CSASPGWSGIGDTQYF
>NA|NA|TRBV6-6|TRBJ2-4
TGTGCCAGCAGTTACGGAGTGACGACCAAAAACATTCAGTACTTC
CASSYGVTTKNIQYF
>NA|few|TRBV20-1|TRBJ2-5
TGCAGTGCTAGAGAGACTTTTCAAGAGACCCAGTACTTC
CSARETFQETQYF
>NA|NA|TRBV29-1|TRBJ1-1
TGCAGCGTGGGGTACAAGAACACTGAAGCTTTCTTT
CSVGYKNTEAFF
>TRBD2|NA|TRBV5-1|TRBJ2-5
TGCGCCAGCAGCTCACCGACTAGCGGGGCCGAAGAGACCCAGTACTTC
CASSSPTSGAEETQYF
>TRBD1|few|TRBV10-3|TRBJ2-1
TGTGCCATCAGTGTCGGCACCGGGACAGGGGCCCATGAGCAGTTCTTC
CAISVGTGTGAHEQFF
>NA|once|TRBV7-6|TRBJ2-7
TGTGCCAGCAGCTTGCCGCGGGACGGGAGACACGAGCAGTACTTC
CASSLPRDGRHEQYF
>NA|once|TRBV4-1|TRBJ2-2
TGCGCCAGCAGCTGGGTCCCGCCGGGGTACGGGGAGCTGTTTTTT
CASSWVPPGYGELFF
>NA|few|TRBV20-1|TRBJ2-1
TGCAGTGCGTCCGGGACAACGAGCAATGAGCAGTTCTTC
CSASGTTSNEQFF
>NA|NA|TRBV4-1|TRBJ2-3
TGCGCCAGCAGCCAAGATTCCGCGCATCCTGCCCATAGCACAGATACGCAGTATTTT
CASSQDSAHPAHSTDTQYF
>NA|few|TRBV3-1|TRBJ2-7
TGTGCCAGCAGGGGGGAGGCCGCTGGGGAGCAGTACTTC
CASRGEAAGEQYF
>TRBD1|many|TRBV5-1|TRBJ2-1
TGCGCCAGCTGCCGGGACAGGCAATTGTCCGAGCAGTTCTTC
CASCRDRQLSEQFF
>NA|NA|TRBV7-6|TRBJ2-1
TGTGCCAGCAGCTTAAGACAGAACAATGAGCAGTTCTTC
CASSLRQNNEQFF
>NA|NA|TRBV7-6|TRBJ2-6
TGTGCCAGCAGCTTAGTAGGGGTTCGATCCGGGGCCAACGTCCTGACTTTC
CASSLVGVRSGANVLTF
>NA|NA|TRBV3-1|TRBJ2-7
TGTGCCAGCAGCCGGCGGGGTACCTACGAGCAGTACTTC
CASSRRGTYEQYF
>NA|NA|TRBV18|TRBJ2-5
TGTGCCAGCTCACCAGGAGGGCGGAGAGAGACCCAGTACTTC
CASSPGGRRETQYF
>TRBD1|NA|TRBV4-3|TRBJ1-2
TGCGCCAGCAGCCAAGACCGACAGGGGGGCGGCTATGGCTACACCTTC
CASSQDRQGGGYGYTF
>NA|NA|TRBV11-2|TRBJ2-1
TGTGCCAGCAGCCCCGGACTCGACCGTTCCTACAATGAGCAGTTCTTC
CASSPGLDRSYNEQFF
>NA|NA|TRBV6-6|TRBJ1-6
TGTGCCAGCAGTTACATATTTGTAGGTTCACCCCTCCACTTT
CASSYIFVGSPLHF
>NA|NA|TRBV29-1|TRBJ1-2
TGCAGCGTCTTAGGATCATGCGGCTACACCTTC
CSVLGSCGYTF
>TRBD2|NA|TRBV9|TRBJ2-2
TGTGCCAGCAGCGTAGTGGGACTAGCGGGGGGGCCCGCGAACACCGGGGAGCTGTTTTTT
CASSVVGLAGGPANTGELFF
>NA|NA|TRBV29-1|TRBJ1-2
TGCAGCGTTGCCCACTTTGGGGGTCAGACCGGGGGTAATGGCTACACCTTC
CSVAHFGGQTGGNGYTF
>TRBD1|NA|TRBV30|TRBJ2-1
TGTGCCTGGGACCTCAGGGGGCGCAGGAATGAGCAGTTCTTC
CAWDLRGRRNEQFF
>TRBD1|few|TRBV15|TRBJ2-5
TGTGCCACCAGCAGAGATGGGCAGGGGGATGGAGAGACCCAGTACTTC
CATSRDGQGDGETQYF
>NA|few|TRBV12-3/TRBV12-4|TRBJ1-1
TGTGCCACCGCGACAGAAAACACTGAAGCTTTCTTT
CATATENTEAFF
>TRBD2|few|TRBV6-5|TRBJ2-3
TGTGCCAGCAGTTACATAGCCCCGACTAGCGGGAGGAGAGATACGCAGTATTTT
CASSYIAPTSGRRDTQYF
>NA|NA|TRBV28|TRBJ2-4
TGTGCCAGCAGTTTGAGTAAAAACATTCAGTACTTC
CASSLSKNIQYF
>TRBD1|NA|TRBV5-1|TRBJ2-2
TGCGCCAGCAGCTCCGGGACAGGGAAGACCGGGGAGCTGTTTTTT
CASSSGTGKTGELFF
>NA|NA|TRBV24-1|TRBJ2-3
TGTGCCACCAGTGATTCGCAGGGGAGTTCTATTAGGGGCACAGATACGCAGTATTTT
CATSDSQGSSIRGTDTQYF
>TRBD1|few|TRBV12-3/TRBV12-4|TRBJ2-5
TGTGCCAGCAGCCCAGGGACAGGGGGTTGGACCCAGTACTTC
CASSPGTGGWTQYF
>NA|NA|TRBV6-2/TRBV6-3|TRBJ2-7
TGTGCCAGCAGCCCTGGATCGGGCGACGGCAACTACGAGCAGTACTTC
CASSPGSGDGNYEQYF
>TRBD2|NA|TRBV29-1|TRBJ2-1
TGCAGCGTCGGCGGACTAGCGGGGGGAGGTGGTGAGCAGTTCTTC
CSVGGLAGGGGEQFF
>NA|few|TRBV21-1|TRBJ2-5
TGTGCCAGCATCGCCAGGGGGCAGGAAGAGACCCAGTACTTC
CASIARGQEETQYF
>NA|NA|TRBV24-1|TRBJ1-5
TGTGCCACCAGCCCGGGACCGGCTCGAGGAAATCAGCCCCAGCATTTT
CATSPGPARGNQPQHF
>NA|many|TRBV27|TRBJ2-1
TGTGCCAGCAGTTTCTCAGGGGCTACTGAGCAGTTCTTC
CASSFSGATEQFF
>NA|few|TRBV20-1|TRBJ2-5
TGCAGTGCTAGGACTAGTCAAGAGACCCAGTACTTC
CSARTSQETQYF
>NA|few|TRBV18|TRBJ2-1
TGTGCCAGCTCACCACCCGCCAGGGTCGATGAGCAGTTCTTC
CASSPPARVDEQFF
>NA|few|TRBV12-3/TRBV12-4|TRBJ1-1
TGTGCCAGCAGTGATCCGACCCGAATGAACACTGAAGCTTTCTTT
CASSDPTRMNTEAFF
>NA|few|TRBV6-2/TRBV6-3|TRBJ2-1
TGTGCCAGCAGGACCGTGGGGGAGTACAATGAGCAGTTCTTC
CASRTVGEYNEQFF
>NA|few|TRBV7-2|TRBJ1-6
TGTGCCAGCAGCCTCGTAGGGTTGGGTACCCTCCACTTT
CASSLVGLGTLHF
>TRBD1|many|TRBV5-1|TRBJ2-7
TGCGCCAGCAGCTTACAGGGGGTGGGCCACGAGCAGTACTTC
CASSLQGVGHEQYF
>NA|few|TRBV12-3/TRBV12-4|TRBJ2-5
TGTGCCAGCAGTTCAGGATGGGTTACGGAGACCCAGTACTTC
CASSSGWVTETQYF
>NA|few|TRBV24-1|TRBJ1-2
TGTGCCACCAGTGGTGACATCCTTAACTATGGCTACACCTTC
CATSGDILNYGYTF
>TRBD1|few|TRBV4-2|TRBJ2-7
TGTGCCAGCAGCCAGACAGGGCTCAACGAGCAGTACTTC
CASSQTGLNEQYF
>NA|few|TRBV4-1|TRBJ1-1
TGCGCCAGCAGCCTGATTCTGGCAAGCACTGAAGCTTTCTTT
CASSLILASTEAFF
>NA|few|TRBV6-5|TRBJ1-2
TGTGCCAGCAGGAGCGGGGCGTTTCATGGCTACACCTTC
CASRSGAFHGYTF